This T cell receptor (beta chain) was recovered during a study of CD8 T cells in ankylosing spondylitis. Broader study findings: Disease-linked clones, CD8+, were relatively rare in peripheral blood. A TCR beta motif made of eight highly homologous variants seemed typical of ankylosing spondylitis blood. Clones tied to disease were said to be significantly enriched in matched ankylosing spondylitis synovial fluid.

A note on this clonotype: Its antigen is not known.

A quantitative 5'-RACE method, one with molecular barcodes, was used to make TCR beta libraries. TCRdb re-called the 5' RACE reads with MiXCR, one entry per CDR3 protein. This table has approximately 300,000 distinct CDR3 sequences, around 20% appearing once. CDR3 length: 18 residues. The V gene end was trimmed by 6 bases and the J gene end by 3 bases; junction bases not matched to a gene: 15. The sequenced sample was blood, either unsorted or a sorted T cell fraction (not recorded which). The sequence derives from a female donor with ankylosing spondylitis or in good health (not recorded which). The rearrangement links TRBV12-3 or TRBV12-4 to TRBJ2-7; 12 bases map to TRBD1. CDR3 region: CASRARGQGAPGYYEQYF. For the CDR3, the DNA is TGTGCCAGCAGGGCCCGGGGACAGGGGGCCCCCGGGTACTACGAGCAGTACTTC.